The clone carrying this T cell receptor beta chain was found a few times. Its antigen is undetermined. This table comes from immunoSEQ multiplex PCR, and its TCRdb copy is limited to in-frame clones, with some not included. The sample consists of under 150,000 clones, around 87% of them appearing once. The CDR3 is 15 residues long. Per the germline V gene, CDR1 is SNHLY and CDR2 is FYNNEI. V shed 4 bases, J shed 2 bases, and the junction held 4 bases outside the gene matches. These data come from a study of cytomegalovirus exposure and HLA in healthy donors. Broader study findings: Subsequent analysis showed first-cohort TCR clusters tending to co-occur in about 110 validation repertoires. Reported results showed that the classifier diagnosed cytomegalovirus status with high specificity and sensitivity.

Sequences were obtained from PBMCs. This TCR came from a man younger than 30 in good health and CMV-seropositive. The chain combines TRBV2 with TRBJ1-5; 8 positions match TRBD1. CDR3 DNA sequence: TGTGCCAGCAGTGCCTGGGGACAGGGCAATCAGCCCCAGCATTTT. Amino acid sequence: CASSAWGQGNQPQHF.